This TCR beta chain was captured in a study of metastatic and nonmetastatic thyroid tumors. About the research overall: The comparison covered peripheral blood and tumor or nodule tissue in malignant and benign thyroid patients.

General observations from the study: Relative to benign nodules, malignant thyroid tumors were reportedly characterized by significantly elevated TCR beta diversity in blood and tumor.

V shed 6 bases, J shed 1 base, and the junction held 9 bases outside the gene matches. This CDR3 is built from 14 residues. The V gene's germline CDR1 is DFQATT and CDR2 SNEGSKA (reference sequence). Thyroid surgery took place with no prior treatment in any patient. To note about this clone: The antigen remains undetermined.

Study processing details: For papillary thyroid cancer, a distant-metastasis classifier was constructed from CDR3 differences observed across clinicopathological groups. TCRdb re-called clones via MiXCR from the PCR reads. What appears here as the V and J calls and clone size reflects TCRdb's work, not the paper's. The data hold tens of thousands of clones, with around 20% observed a single time. The chain uses TRBV20-1 and TRBJ2-7; 7 nucleotides line up with TRBD1. The sequence was obtained from a female donor with papillary thyroid cancer or a benign thyroid nodule (not recorded which). Some clones in this sample may be carry-over from other donors' samples. Sequencing was carried out using blood. This CDR3 is CSAAPAGGSYEQYF. CDR3 bases: TGCAGTGCCGCCCCGGCAGGGGGTTCCTACGAGCAGTACTTC.